This T cell receptor beta chain was captured by sequencing in a study of blood T cells in healthy people across ages. This CDR3 has 12 amino acids. Germline lookup yields CDR1 MNHEY and CDR2 SMNVEV (reference sequence). Using a J-beta primer mix together with a sample-barcoded 5' primer, a second PCR was run for roughly 7 to 11 cycles. Tagging of each cDNA molecule was performed by a template-switch adaptor with 12 random nucleotides. Per-sample output comprised a minimum of 2.5 million paired-end reads containing CDR3. TCRdb used MiXCR to reprocess the 5' RACE reads, holding one entry per CDR3 protein. Here the sample spans 800,000 to 1,000,000 distinct CDR3 sequences, around 46% being singletons. Note on this clonotype: The antigen is not known.

The study, taken as a whole, reports: With unsorted PBMCs, a conclusive comparison of naive versus antigen-experienced cells was not possible.

J is TRBJ1-2 and V is TRBV27; D call uncertain. This TCR was sampled from a man aged 25-45 years in good health. Material for sequencing was blood. The CDR3 nucleotides are TGTGACCAAGGGATAGCTAACTATGGCTACACCTTC. As protein: CDQGIANYGYTF.